This is a list of T cell receptor beta chains from one sample in a study of blood T cell repertoires in COVID-19. Sequenced by immunoSEQ multiplex PCR; TCRdb stores in-frame clones only, minus some. The repertoire holds some 140,000 clones, with about 90% as singletons. The sample consisted of peripheral blood. The receptor source for this set is a man in his fifties or sixties with acute or convalescent COVID-19. Both conserved end residues are trimmed from each CDR3. Each record gives: J gene, clone size, V gene, CDR3 protein. Expanded clones are given a class, and other clones once, few, many or no size at all.

J: TRBJ1-5
size: .
V: TRBV19
CDR3: ASSRKMTGSIVISNQPQH

J: TRBJ2-1
size: .
V: TRBV30
CDR3: AWSVREGRIETYNNEQF

J: TRBJ2-7
size: .
V: TRBV27
CDR3: ASSSIRGPREQY

J: TRBJ1-1
size: .
V: TRBV6-5
CDR3: ASSYGGTEAF

J: TRBJ1-6
size: few
V: TRBV3-1/TRBV3-2
CDR3: ASSRDSYNSPLH

J: TRBJ1-4
size: .
V: TRBV27
CDR3: ASSDRQVDEKLF

J: TRBJ2-3
size: .
V: TRBV19
CDR3: ASSLRGSGTTDTQY

J: TRBJ2-1
size: once
V: TRBV6-5
CDR3: ASSDRDDEQF

J: TRBJ1-2
size: .
V: TRBV5-5
CDR3: ASSLGEGTKGYGYT

J: TRBJ2-7
size: few
V: TRBV30
CDR3: AWSLLTNEQY

J: TRBJ2-3
size: .
V: TRBV18
CDR3: ASSPKQGTDTQY

J: TRBJ1-5
size: .
V: TRBV19
CDR3: ASSQRSNQPQH

J: TRBJ2-1
size: .
V: TRBV7-3
CDR3: ASSLRSGTAYNEQF

J: TRBJ2-2
size: .
V: TRBV6-6
CDR3: ASSYQGSTGELF

J: TRBJ1-2
size: once
V: TRBV6-5
CDR3: ASSYSRRGSAGYT

J: TRBJ1-1
size: .
V: TRBV5-8
CDR3: ASSLAGNTEAF

J: TRBJ1-2
size: .
V: TRBV28
CDR3: ATGEHREKGYT

J: TRBJ1-4
size: .
V: TRBV19
CDR3: ASNPAVGGEKLF

J: TRBJ2-2
size: .
V: TRBV5-1
CDR3: ASRTGQLYTGELF

J: TRBJ2-5
size: .
V: TRBV5-4
CDR3: ASRPNRDQETQY

J: TRBJ2-1
size: .
V: TRBV7-9
CDR3: ASSPRGTSGRGNEQF

J: TRBJ2-3
size: .
V: TRBV24-1
CDR3: ATAGARGTDTQY

J: TRBJ2-2
size: .
V: TRBV27
CDR3: ASSLRGRTGELF

J: TRBJ1-5
size: .
V: TRBV28
CDR3: ASTSGGQPQH

J: TRBJ2-1
size: .
V: TRBV7-2
CDR3: ASSLQTGDNEQF

J: TRBJ1-1
size: .
V: TRBV18
CDR3: ASSGRPETEAF

J: TRBJ1-6
size: .
V: TRBV6-1
CDR3: ASSDAAPLH

J: TRBJ1-1
size: .
V: TRBV12-3/TRBV12-4
CDR3: ASSLGGVTEAF

J: TRBJ2-7
size: .
V: TRBV28
CDR3: ASSSGQGYEQY

J: TRBJ1-4
size: .
V: TRBV18
CDR3: ASSRNAGTGGSEKLF

J: TRBJ1-5
size: .
V: TRBV2
CDR3: ASSEEGAGGPQH

J: TRBJ2-7
size: .
V: TRBV28
CDR3: ASSSSGGYEQY

J: TRBJ1-2
size: .
V: TRBV18
CDR3: ASSPYRDSNYGYT

J: TRBJ2-3
size: .
V: TRBV18
CDR3: ACSGMGTDTQY

J: TRBJ1-6
size: few
V: TRBV19
CDR3: ASSMQNSPLH

J: TRBJ1-5
size: .
V: TRBV27
CDR3: ASSLNRDQPQH

J: TRBJ2-6
size: .
V: TRBV11-2
CDR3: ASSEDTRTSGANVLT

J: TRBJ1-6
size: .
V: TRBV10-3
CDR3: AISLEPQGASPLH

J: TRBJ1-2
size: .
V: TRBV7-8
CDR3: ASSPAPGTSLYGYT

J: TRBJ1-2
size: .
V: TRBV19
CDR3: ASSIETGTGRSGYT

J: TRBJ1-2
size: .
V: TRBV3-1/TRBV3-2
CDR3: ASRTSQVYGYT

J: TRBJ2-1
size: .
V: TRBV9
CDR3: ASSSSGTSGNEQF

J: TRBJ2-2
size: .
V: TRBV5-4
CDR3: ASSLGGRSGELF

J: TRBJ1-5
size: .
V: TRBV6-4
CDR3: ASSDLGDRVATPQH

J: TRBJ1-1
size: .
V: TRBV4-1
CDR3: ASSFRDRVQENTEAF

J: TRBJ1-6
size: .
V: TRBV27
CDR3: ASSSPGGRGTPLH

J: TRBJ1-1
size: .
V: TRBV4-1
CDR3: ASSQAPPGRNTEAF

J: TRBJ2-1
size: .
V: TRBV12-1
CDR3: ASSLFNFGQGHNEQF

J: TRBJ1-2
size: .
V: TRBV19
CDR3: ASSTRQGALYGYT

J: TRBJ2-6
size: .
V: TRBV7-2
CDR3: ASSLVGGTGGGANVLT

J: TRBJ1-2
size: .
V: TRBV28
CDR3: ASGTATGPSVYGYT

J: TRBJ1-2
size: .
V: TRBV7-8
CDR3: ASSLDRADGYT

J: TRBJ2-1
size: .
V: TRBV15
CDR3: ATSRRTGGQF